Here is one TCR beta chain with its context. Germline V gene lookup returns CDR1 SGHRS and CDR2 YFSETQ. The CDR3 extends over 15 amino acids. Germline trimming cut 5 bases from V and 1 base from J; bases unmatched to any gene: 9. These data belong to a study of human T cells and chemical hapten exposure. Time point meaning: patch test 2, 6 weeks after DPC sensitization. Treatment here: therapeutic diphenylcyclopropenone sensitization with weekly scalp DPC. Each CDR3 protein is one row after TCRdb ran MiXCR on the RACE reads. The sample contains 80,000 to 95,000 distinct CDR3 sequences, approximately 10% of which appear only once.

This chain uses TRBV5-1 with TRBJ2-7, with TRBD1 matching over 7 bases. The sequences come from whole blood, collected in connection with sensitization to the hapten diphenylcyclopropenone (DPC). The sequence was collected from a young man with alopecia areata. Some clones in this sample may be carry-over from other donors' samples. CDR3 region: CASRQGQAFSYEQYF. The DNA of the CDR3 is TGCGCCAGCAGGCAAGGACAGGCTTTTTCCTACGAGCAGTACTTC.